This is a list of T cell receptor beta chains from one sample in a study of blood T cell repertoires in COVID-19. Clones were read by immunoSEQ multiplex PCR, and TCRdb kept only the in-frame ones, dropping some. This table has some 300,000 clones, 90% appearing once. Sequenced sample: PBMCs or T cells enriched from blood (not recorded which). Every receptor here comes from a woman aged 30 to 39 who had been exposed to COVID-19. Both conserved end residues are part of each CDR3. A D gene is named only where the DNA matches it firmly. Clone sizes are given selectively: once, few, many, or a class where the clone is expanded.

TRBV2,-,TRBJ1-6,-,TGTGCCAGCAGATCAACGGGGGATTCACCCCTCCACTTT,CASRSTGDSPLHF
TRBV6-5,-,TRBJ1-3,once,TGTGCCACCGGGGAAGTCTCTGGAAACACCATATATTTT,CATGEVSGNTIYF
TRBV7-2,TRBD1,TRBJ1-2,-,TGTGCCAGCAGTTTCAGACTAAGGACAGGGGTCTATGGCTACACCTTC,CASSFRLRTGVYGYTF
TRBV19,-,TRBJ1-1,-,TGTGCCAGTAGTATTACCCCCCCCGGGGACACTGAAGCTTTCTTT,CASSITPPGDTEAFF
TRBV6-5,-,TRBJ1-1,-,TGTGCCAGCAGTTACCTCGCGACAAACACTGAAGCTTTCTTT,CASSYLATNTEAFF
TRBV5-1,TRBD1,TRBJ1-2,-,TGCGCCAGCAGCCCGGTCCAGACAGGGCTGTATGGCTACACCTTC,CASSPVQTGLYGYTF
TRBV6-5,TRBD2,TRBJ2-7,-,TGTGCCAGTCGACCGAGCGGGGGGGCGTCCTACGAGCAGTACTTC,CASRPSGGASYEQYF
TRBV5-6,-,TRBJ2-7,-,TGTGCCAGCAGCTTGTCGGGTTCGCAGTACTTC,CASSLSGSQYF
TRBV11-1,TRBD1,TRBJ2-1,-,TGTGCCAGCAGCCTCGACAGGGGCACCTACAATGAGCAGTTCTTC,CASSLDRGTYNEQFF
TRBV6-5,TRBD1,TRBJ1-5,-,TGTGCCAGCAGTCCACAGGGGGTGTACAATCAGCCCCAGCATTTT,CASSPQGVYNQPQHF